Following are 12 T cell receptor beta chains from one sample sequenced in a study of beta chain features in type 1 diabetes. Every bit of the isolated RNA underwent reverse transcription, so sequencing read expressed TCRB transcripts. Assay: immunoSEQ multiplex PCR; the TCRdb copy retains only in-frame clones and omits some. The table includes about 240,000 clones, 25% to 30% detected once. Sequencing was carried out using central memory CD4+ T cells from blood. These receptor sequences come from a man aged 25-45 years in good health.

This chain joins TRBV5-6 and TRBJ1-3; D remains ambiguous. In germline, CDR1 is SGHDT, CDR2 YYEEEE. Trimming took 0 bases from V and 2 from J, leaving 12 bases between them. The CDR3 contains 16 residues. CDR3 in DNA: TGTGCCAGCAGCTTGGGTACCGCCCGGCCTGGAAACACCATATATTTT. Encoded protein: CASSLGTARPGNTIYF.

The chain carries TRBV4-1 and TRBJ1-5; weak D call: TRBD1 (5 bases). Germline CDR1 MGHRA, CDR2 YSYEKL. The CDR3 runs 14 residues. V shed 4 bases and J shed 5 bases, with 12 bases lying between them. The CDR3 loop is CASSRGGQYQPQHF. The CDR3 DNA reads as TGCGCCAGCAGCCGGGGGGGTCAGTATCAGCCCCAGCATTTT.

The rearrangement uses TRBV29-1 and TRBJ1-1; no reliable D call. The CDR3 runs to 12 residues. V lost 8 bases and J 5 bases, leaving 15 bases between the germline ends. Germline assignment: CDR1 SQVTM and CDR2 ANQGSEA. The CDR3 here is CSSSERMTEAFF. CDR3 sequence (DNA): TGCAGCTCCTCGGAGCGAATGACTGAAGCTTTCTTT.

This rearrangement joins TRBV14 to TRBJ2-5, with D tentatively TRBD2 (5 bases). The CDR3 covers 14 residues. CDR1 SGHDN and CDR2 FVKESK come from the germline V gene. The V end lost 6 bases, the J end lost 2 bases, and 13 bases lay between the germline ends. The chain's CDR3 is CASSRGPKQETQYF. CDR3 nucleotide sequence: TGTGCCAGCAGTAGAGGGCCAAAACAAGAGACCCAGTACTTC.

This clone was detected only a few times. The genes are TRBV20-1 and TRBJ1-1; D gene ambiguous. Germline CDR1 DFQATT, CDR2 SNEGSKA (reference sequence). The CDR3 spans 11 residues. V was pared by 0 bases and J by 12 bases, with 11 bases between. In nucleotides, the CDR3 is TGCAGTGCTAGAGATAAGCATAAGACTTTCTTT. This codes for CSARDKHKTFF.

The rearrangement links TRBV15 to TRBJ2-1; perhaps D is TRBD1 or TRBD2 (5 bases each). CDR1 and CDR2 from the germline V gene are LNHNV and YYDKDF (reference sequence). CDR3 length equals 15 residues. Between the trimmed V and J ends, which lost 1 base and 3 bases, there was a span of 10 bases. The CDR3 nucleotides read TGTGCCACCAGCAGAGGGGGGACCAACTACAATGAGCAGTTCTTC. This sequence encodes CATSRGGTNYNEQFF.

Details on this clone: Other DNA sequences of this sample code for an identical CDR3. CDR3 residues: CSVLRWGTGGIYEQYF. Written as DNA, the CDR3 is TGCAGCGTCCTGAGGTGGGGGACGGGCGGGATCTACGAGCAGTACTTC. The rearrangement joins TRBV29-1 to TRBJ2-7; tentatively, D is TRBD2 (6 bases). With 6 bases removed from V and 3 bases from J, the gap between germline ends came to 24 bases. The CDR3 contains 16 residues. In germline, CDR1 is SQVTM, CDR2 ANQGSEA.

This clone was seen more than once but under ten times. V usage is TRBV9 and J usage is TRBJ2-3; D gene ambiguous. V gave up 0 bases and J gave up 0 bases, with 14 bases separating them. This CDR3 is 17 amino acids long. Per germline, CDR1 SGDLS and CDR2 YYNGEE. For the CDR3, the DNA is TGTGCCAGCAGCGTAGGGAAGGGCCGGTGGAGCACAGATACGCAGTATTTT. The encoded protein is CASSVGKGRWSTDTQYF.

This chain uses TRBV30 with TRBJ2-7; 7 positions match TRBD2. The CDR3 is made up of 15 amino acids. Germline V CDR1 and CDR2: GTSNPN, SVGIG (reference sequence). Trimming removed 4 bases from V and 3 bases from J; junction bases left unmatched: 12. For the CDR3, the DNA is TGTGCCTGGACCAAGGCCGAGCGGGGCATCTACGAGCAGTACTTC. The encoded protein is CAWTKAERGIYEQYF.

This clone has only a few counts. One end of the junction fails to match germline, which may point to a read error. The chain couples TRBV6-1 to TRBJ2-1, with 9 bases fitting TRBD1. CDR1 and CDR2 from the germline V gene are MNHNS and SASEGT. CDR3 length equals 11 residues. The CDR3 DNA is TGTGCCAGCAGTGCCGGGACAGGGACCATCTTC. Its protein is CASSAGTGTIF.

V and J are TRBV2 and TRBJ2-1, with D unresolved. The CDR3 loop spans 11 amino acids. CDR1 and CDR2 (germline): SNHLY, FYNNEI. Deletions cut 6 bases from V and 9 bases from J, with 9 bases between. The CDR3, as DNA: TGTGCCAGCAGGCTCAAGGGTGAGCAGTTCTTC. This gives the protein CASRLKGEQFF.

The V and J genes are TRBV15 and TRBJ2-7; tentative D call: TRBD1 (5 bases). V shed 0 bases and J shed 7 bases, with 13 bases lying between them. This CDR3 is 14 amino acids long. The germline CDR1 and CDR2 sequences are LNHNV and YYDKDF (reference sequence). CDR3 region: CATSREGVPTEQYF. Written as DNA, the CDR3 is TGTGCCACCAGCAGAGAAGGGGTCCCTACGGAGCAGTACTTC.